The T cell receptor (beta chain) under discussion was sequenced for a study of cytotoxic CD8 clonotypes in ibrutinib-treated CLL. Study summary: In all, about a dozen patients were relapsed/refractory, 15 were treatment-naive and about 17 were IGHV unmutated. Productive templates per sample averaged approximately 240,000; productive rearrangements, approximately 93,000. Findings of the study overall: Increased clonality at ibrutinib response gave way to a return toward baseline at progression.

The protocol was immunoSEQ multiplex PCR, while the TCRdb copy is restricted to in-frame clones and leaves out a portion. This sample has around 140,000 clones, with roughly 77% found just once. Germline V lookup: CDR1 MDHEN, CDR2 SYDVKM. CDR3 size: 15 residues. Between the trimmed V and J ends, which lost 6 bases and 4 bases, there was a span of 18 bases. This clone was picked up a small number of times. Its target is unknown. With cryopreserved PBMCs as the source, around 2 micrograms of genomic DNA went to TCR beta libraries. The receptor was derived from a human donor with chronic lymphocytic leukemia. The sequenced sample was PBMCs, obtained after 12 months of ibrutinib treatment. The chain combines TRBV28 with TRBJ1-2; perhaps TRBD1 as D (5 bases). The CDR3 DNA is TGTGCCAGCAGCCAGAGACAGAAGATCCTCTATGGCTACACCTTC. Translation gives CASSQRQKILYGYTF.